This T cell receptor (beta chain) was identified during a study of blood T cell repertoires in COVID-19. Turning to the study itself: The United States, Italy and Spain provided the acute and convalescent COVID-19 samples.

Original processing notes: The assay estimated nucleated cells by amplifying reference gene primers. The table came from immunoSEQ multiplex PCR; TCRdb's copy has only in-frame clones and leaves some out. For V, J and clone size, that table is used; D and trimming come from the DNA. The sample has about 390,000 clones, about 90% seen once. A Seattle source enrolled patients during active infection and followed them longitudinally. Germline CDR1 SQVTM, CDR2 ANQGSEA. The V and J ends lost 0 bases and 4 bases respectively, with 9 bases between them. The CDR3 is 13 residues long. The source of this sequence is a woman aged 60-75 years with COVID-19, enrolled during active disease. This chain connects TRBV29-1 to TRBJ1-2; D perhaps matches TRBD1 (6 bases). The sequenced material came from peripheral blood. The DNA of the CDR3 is TGCAGCGTTGAAGACAGGGGCCGCTATGGCTACACCTTC. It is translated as CSVEDRGRYGYTF.